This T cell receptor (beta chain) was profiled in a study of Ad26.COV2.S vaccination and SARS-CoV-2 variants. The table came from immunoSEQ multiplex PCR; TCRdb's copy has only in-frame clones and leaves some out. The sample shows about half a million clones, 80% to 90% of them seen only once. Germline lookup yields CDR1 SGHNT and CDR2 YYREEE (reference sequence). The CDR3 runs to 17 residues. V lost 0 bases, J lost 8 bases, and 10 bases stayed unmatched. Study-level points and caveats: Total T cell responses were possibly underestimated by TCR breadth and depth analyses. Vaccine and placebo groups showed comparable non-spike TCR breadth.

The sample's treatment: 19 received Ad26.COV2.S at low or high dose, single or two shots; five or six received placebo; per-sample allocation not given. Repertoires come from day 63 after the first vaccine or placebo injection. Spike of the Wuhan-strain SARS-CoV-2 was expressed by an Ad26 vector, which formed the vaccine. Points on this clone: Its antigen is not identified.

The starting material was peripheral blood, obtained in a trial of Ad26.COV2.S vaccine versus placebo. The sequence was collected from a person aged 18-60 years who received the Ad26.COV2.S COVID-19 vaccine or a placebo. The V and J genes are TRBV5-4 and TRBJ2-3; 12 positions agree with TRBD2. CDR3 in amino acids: CASSLEGTSGSGATQYF. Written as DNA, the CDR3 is TGTGCCAGCAGCTTGGAAGGGACTAGCGGGTCTGGTGCTACGCAGTATTTT.